This T cell receptor beta chain is drawn from a study of T cells in Graves' hyperthyroidism and ophthalmopathy. Study-level results: The model identified upcoming ophthalmopathy a median approximately six months ahead of onset. The authors' 13 V-J model separated ophthalmopathy from stable hyperthyroidism.

V was trimmed by 3 bases and J by 6 bases, leaving 4 bases between them. Germline values: CDR1 MDHEN, CDR2 SYDVKM. The CDR3 is made up of 11 amino acids. It was RNA transcripts that yielded the amplified TCR beta CDR3 regions. Researchers ran a first-round RT-PCR on the TCR CDR3 using the HTBI primer set. Using its own MiXCR run on the multiplex PCR reads, TCRdb lists one record per CDR3 protein. The sample includes around 540,000 distinct CDR3 sequences, around 15% of them seen just once. Many counts were recorded for this clonotype. Antigen specificity is unknown. Each ophthalmopathy patient scored at least 3 on the Clinical Activity Score and at least 4 on NOSPECS grade, with duration under 3 months. Exclusion followed for patients with uncontrolled infection, other autoimmune disease, pregnancy or lactation.

The chain is built from TRBV28 and TRBJ2-3; no firm D call. The sequenced sample consisted of blood. This receptor was identified in a woman younger than 45 with Graves' ophthalmopathy. CDR3 loop: CASSFLDTQYF. The CDR3, as DNA: TGTGCCAGCAGTTTTCTCGATACGCAGTATTTT.